This is a list of T cell receptor beta chains from one sample in a study of blood T cell repertoires in COVID-19. Measured with immunoSEQ multiplex PCR; TCRdb has only the in-frame clones, and not every one. The sample contains about 180,000 clones, 80% to 90% of which appear only once. Sequencing used peripheral blood. The source of these receptors is a human donor with active or convalescent COVID-19. The donor label of this sample is uncertain. The CDR3 runs from the conserved cysteine through the conserved F or W. The order of the fields is clone size, D gene, V gene, J gene, CDR3 DNA, CDR3 protein. A D gene is named only where the DNA matches it firmly. Only some rows state a clone size, as once, few, many or a class for expanded clones.

clone size: NA
D gene: TRBD2
V gene: TRBV5-3
J gene: TRBJ2-4
CDR3 DNA: TGTGCCAGAAGCACACCTCCGGGACTAGCGGGAGGTACTAAGCTAGCCAAAAACATTCAGTACTTC
CDR3 protein: CARSTPPGLAGGTKLAKNIQYF

clone size: NA
D gene: TRBD2
V gene: TRBV12-5
J gene: TRBJ2-7
CDR3 DNA: TGTGCTAGTGGTTTGGCATCGGGACTAGCGGGTTCCTACGAGCAGTACTTC
CDR3 protein: CASGLASGLAGSYEQYF

clone size: once
D gene: TRBD1
V gene: TRBV15
J gene: TRBJ1-1
CDR3 DNA: TGTGCCACCAGCCGAGACAGGGGCCCCATGAACACTGAAGCTTTCTTT
CDR3 protein: CATSRDRGPMNTEAFF

clone size: NA
D gene: TRBD1
V gene: TRBV5-6
J gene: TRBJ1-1
CDR3 DNA: TGTGCCAGCAGCGCCTGGACAGGCCACCAAGCTTTCTTT
CDR3 protein: CASSAWTGHQAFF

clone size: NA
D gene: NA
V gene: TRBV25-1
J gene: TRBJ2-2
CDR3 DNA: TGTGCCAGCAGTGAAGTTGATCTAGGCGGCGGGGAGCTGTTTTTT
CDR3 protein: CASSEVDLGGGELFF

clone size: NA
D gene: NA
V gene: TRBV11-1
J gene: TRBJ1-1
CDR3 DNA: TGTGCCAGCAGACAGGGACGCATGAACACTGAAGCTTTCTTT
CDR3 protein: CASRQGRMNTEAFF

clone size: NA
D gene: TRBD1
V gene: TRBV29-1
J gene: TRBJ2-1
CDR3 DNA: TGCAGCGCCGGGGACAGGGGATGGGAGCAGTTCTTC
CDR3 protein: CSAGDRGWEQFF

clone size: NA
D gene: NA
V gene: TRBV4-3
J gene: TRBJ2-2
CDR3 DNA: TGCGCCAGCAGCCCCGGGGAGGCCGGGGAGCTGTTTTTT
CDR3 protein: CASSPGEAGELFF

clone size: NA
D gene: NA
V gene: TRBV29-1
J gene: TRBJ2-3
CDR3 DNA: TGCAGCGTTGATGGCCCCAGGGGAATTGGAGATACGCAGTATTTT
CDR3 protein: CSVDGPRGIGDTQYF

clone size: NA
D gene: TRBD2
V gene: TRBV9
J gene: TRBJ2-7
CDR3 DNA: TGTGCCAGCAGCGTAGAGGGACTAGCGGGACCTTTAGGCGAGCAGTACTTC
CDR3 protein: CASSVEGLAGPLGEQYF

clone size: NA
D gene: NA
V gene: TRBV18
J gene: TRBJ1-2
CDR3 DNA: TGTGCCAGCTCACACAGTGAAGATATAGGAAGTTGCACTTTC
CDR3 protein: CASSHSEDIGSCTF

clone size: few
D gene: TRBD1
V gene: TRBV19
J gene: TRBJ2-7
CDR3 DNA: TGTGCCAGTAGATCAGGCCAGGGGGCTTTCTACGAGCAGTACTTC
CDR3 protein: CASRSGQGAFYEQYF

clone size: once
D gene: NA
V gene: TRBV5-6
J gene: TRBJ1-2
CDR3 DNA: TGTGCCAGCAGCTTGGGCAGGGTGTCCCTCTATGGCTACACCTTC
CDR3 protein: CASSLGRVSLYGYTF

clone size: NA
D gene: NA
V gene: TRBV12-3/TRBV12-4
J gene: TRBJ2-7
CDR3 DNA: TGTGCCAGCACCCTTTTTAGTAGCGCCGAGCAGTACTTC
CDR3 protein: CASTLFSSAEQYF

clone size: once
D gene: NA
V gene: TRBV9
J gene: TRBJ2-3
CDR3 DNA: TGTGCCAGCAGCGTAGCCGGGGGGCTCACAGATACGCAGTATTTT
CDR3 protein: CASSVAGGLTDTQYF

clone size: NA
D gene: TRBD1
V gene: TRBV2
J gene: TRBJ1-4
CDR3 DNA: TGTGCCAGCAACGGACAGGGAACTGCAACTAATGAAAAACTGTTTTTT
CDR3 protein: CASNGQGTATNEKLFF

clone size: NA
D gene: TRBD2
V gene: TRBV7-2
J gene: TRBJ2-5
CDR3 DNA: TGTGCCAGCAGCTTACGGAGCGGGGGAGAGACCCAGTACTTC
CDR3 protein: CASSLRSGGETQYF